Below, 22 T cell receptor beta chains from the same sample are listed, as sequenced in a study of blood T cell repertoires in COVID-19 (dated by TCRdb to between 2020 and 2021). To prepare the library, the immunoSEQ multiplex PCR assay was applied. Drawn from immuneACCESS, this table holds only the in-frame rearrangements with V and J called that TCRdb kept. Clones are partly lost; checked studies trace under half to an unresolved V gene and leave the rest unexplained. For this sample the table gives 250,000 or so clones, of which about 80% were detected only once. The ten largest clones add up to 2.5% to 4% of the sample. Sequencing was performed on peripheral blood. Receptors originate from a woman aged 80 or older with acute or convalescent COVID-19.

This chain connects TRBV10-1 to TRBJ2-7, with D tentatively TRBD1 (5 bases). Trimming left V 2 bases short and J 6 bases short, with 11 bases between. Germline V gene data show CDR1 as WNHNN and CDR2 as SYGVQD (reference sequence). The CDR3 is 13 amino acids. CDR3: CASSEGAPGEQYF. CDR3 nucleotides: TGCGCCAGCAGTGAGGGGGCGCCCGGCGAGCAGTACTTC.

The chain joins TRBV7-9 to TRBJ1-3, with no clear D. The length of the CDR3 is 19 residues. V gave up 1 base and J gave up 0 bases, with 19 bases separating them. The germline gives CDR1 SEHNR, CDR2 FQNEAQ (reference sequence). CDR3 residues: CASSLDRNSWVPSGNTIYF. The CDR3 DNA sequence: TGTGCCAGCAGCTTAGATCGGAACAGTTGGGTTCCCTCTGGAAACACCATATATTTT.

The J gene is TRBJ1-6, the V gene TRBV5-1; 7 bases agree with TRBD1. Germline CDR1 and CDR2: SGHRS and YFSETQ. Unmatched junction bases numbered 4, after V lost 3 bases and J lost 7 bases. This CDR3 spans 14 amino acids. The CDR3: CASSSRDRNSPLHF. The CDR3 nucleotides are TGCGCCAGCAGCTCCCGGGACAGAAATTCACCCCTCCACTTT.

The genes are TRBV29-1 and TRBJ1-2; 7 bases agree with TRBD1. This CDR3 is built from 11 residues. Trimming cost V 5 bases and J 8 bases; bases outside gene matches: 5. CDR1 is SQVTM, CDR2 ANQGSEA, per germline. The CDR3 loop reads CSVQQGNGYTF. DNA for the CDR3: TGCAGCGTTCAACAGGGGAACGGCTACACCTTC.

J is TRBJ1-6 and V is TRBV7-9; no firm D call. CDR1 SEHNR and CDR2 FQNEAQ come from the germline V gene (reference sequence). Trimming removed 5 bases at V and 10 bases at J, with 15 bases between. The CDR3 sequence is 14 residues long. The CDR3 region is CASSQVDGVSPLHF. The CDR3 bases are TGTGCCAGCAGCCAAGTGGACGGGGTCTCACCCCTCCACTTT.

V usage is TRBV5-4 and J usage is TRBJ2-1; the match to TRBD1 covers 9 bases. V lost 2 bases and J lost 7; bases outside the gene matches: 4. Germline V gives CDR1 SGHNT, CDR2 YYREEE (reference sequence). The CDR3 consists of 14 residues. The CDR3 sequence: CASSFRTGVNEQFF. The CDR3 DNA follows: TGTGCCAGCAGCTTTCGGACAGGGGTGAATGAGCAGTTCTTC.

The chain recombines TRBV7-9 with TRBJ1-1; D is possibly TRBD1 (5 bases). Trimming stripped 3 bases from V and 1 base from J, with 15 bases between. Germline V gene sequence: CDR1 SEHNR, CDR2 FQNEAQ (reference sequence). The CDR3 has 16 amino acids. The CDR3 loop reads CASSLVGPGGNTEAFF. The CDR3 DNA reads as TGTGCCAGCAGCTTGGTTGGGCCCGGGGGGAACACTGAAGCTTTCTTT.

J is TRBJ2-3 and V is TRBV29-1; TRBD2 matches at 7 bases. V was pared by 7 bases and J by 2 bases, with 6 bases of the junction left unmatched. The CDR3 covers 13 residues. CDR1 is SQVTM and CDR2 is ANQGSEA in the germline V gene. The CDR3 DNA is TGCAGCGCGGCGGGAGCATTCACAGATACGCAGTATTTT. As protein: CSAAGAFTDTQYF.

This chain links TRBV5-4 with TRBJ2-1; TRBD1 matches 7 bases. The germline V gene has CDR1 SGHNT and CDR2 YYREEE (reference sequence). This CDR3 region has 13 residues. V trimming: 4 bases; J trimming: 6 bases; junction bases outside the gene matches: 4. CDR3: CASSATGTNEQFF. In DNA form, the CDR3 reads TGTGCCAGCAGCGCGACAGGGACCAATGAGCAGTTCTTC.

The genes are TRBV24-1 and TRBJ2-1; tentatively, D is TRBD2 (5 bases). The CDR3 extends over 17 amino acids. The ends were cut back, 2 bases at V and 3 bases at J, with 16 bases in the middle. Germline V gene sequence: CDR1 KGHDR, CDR2 SFDVKD. CDR3 sequence: CATSDSSTSSYYNEQFF. The CDR3 nucleotides read TGTGCCACCAGTGATTCGTCAACTAGTTCGTACTACAATGAGCAGTTCTTC.

The V call is TRBV6-5, the J call TRBJ2-7, with D possibly being TRBD2 (6 bases). This CDR3 spans 15 amino acids. CDR1 is MNHEY and CDR2 is SVGAGI in the germline V gene. The V gene lost 6 bases and the J gene lost 2 bases, with 17 bases spanning the gap. In DNA, the CDR3 is TGTGCCAGCAGGGGGACGGGGCGGGGACCCTACGAGCAGTACTTC. Protein: CASRGTGRGPYEQYF.

Only one count was recorded for this clone. The rearrangement uses TRBV6-6 and TRBJ1-1; D is undetermined. This CDR3 is 12 amino acids long. CDR1 and CDR2 (germline): MNHNY, SVGAGI (reference sequence). V was trimmed by 5 bases and J by 3 bases, leaving 7 bases between them. The CDR3 reads CASSNRDTEAFF. The CDR3 region has the DNA TGTGCCAGCAGTAACAGAGACACTGAAGCTTTCTTT.

The chain uses TRBV7-2 and TRBJ2-5, with TRBD2 matching over 10 bases. Germline V gene sequence: CDR1 SGHTA, CDR2 FQGNSA. The V gene end was trimmed by 2 bases and the J gene end by 1 base; junction bases not matched to a gene: 4. The CDR3 has 16 residues. CDR3 sequence: CASSLYPSGGQETQYF. The CDR3 DNA reads TGTGCCAGCAGCTTATACCCTAGCGGGGGCCAAGAGACCCAGTACTTC.

The V call is TRBV25-1, the J call TRBJ1-4, with 7 bases that match TRBD1. The length of the CDR3 is 16 residues. Germline trimming cut 6 bases from V and 0 bases from J; bases unmatched to any gene: 7. Germline V gives CDR1 MGHDK, CDR2 SYGVNS. Written as DNA, the CDR3 is TGTGCCAGCAGCCCAGGGGGGACTTCAACTAATGAAAAACTGTTTTTT. This translates into CASSPGGTSTNEKLFF.

This clone was observed once. The chain couples TRBV3-1 (or the pseudogene TRBV3-2) to TRBJ1-1, with D uncertain. V gave up 4 bases and J gave up 1 base, with 7 bases separating them. The CDR3 contains 13 residues. In germline, CDR1 is LGHDT, CDR2 YNNKEL (reference sequence). CDR3 region: CASSLSENTEAFF. The CDR3 DNA reads TGTGCCAGCAGCCTTTCAGAGAACACTGAAGCTTTCTTT.

This chain joins TRBV7-9 and TRBJ1-2, with 7 bases fitting TRBD1. The germline V gene has CDR1 SEHNR and CDR2 FQNEAQ (reference sequence). The CDR3 consists of 14 residues. J gave up 4 bases and V 7 bases, and 9 bases lay outside the gene matches. CDR3 bases: TGTGCCAGCAAAAGACAGGGAGGTGCCTATGGCTACACCTTC. Its protein is CASKRQGGAYGYTF.

This chain joins TRBV18 and TRBJ1-2; a possible D gene is TRBD1 (5 bases). CDR3 length: 14 residues. The ends were cut back, 3 bases at V and 8 bases at J, with 16 bases in the middle. In germline, CDR1 is KGHSH, CDR2 LQKENI. CDR3 bases: TGTGCCAGCTCACCTCGCAGGGATCAGGGCGGCTACACCTTC. It encodes CASSPRRDQGGYTF.

The chain combines TRBV12-3 or TRBV12-4 with TRBJ1-4; D gene uncertain. The CDR3 has 13 residues. Trimming cost V 6 bases and J 10 bases, with 15 bases left between them. The CDR3 bases are TGTGCCAGCAGACTGGGCCTCCCCGGAAAACTGTTTTTT. Protein sequence: CASRLGLPGKLFF.

The V gene is TRBV9, the J gene TRBJ2-3; 9 bases agree with TRBD2. The CDR3 extends over 17 amino acids. From germline, CDR1 is SGDLS and CDR2 YYNGEE. V shed 2 bases and J 6 bases; nucleotides not matched to a gene: 13. CDR3 sequence: CASSVASPAGGWDTQYF. Here the CDR3 DNA reads TGTGCCAGCAGCGTGGCCTCCCCAGCGGGGGGCTGGGATACGCAGTATTTT. Based on the CDR3 plus reference TRBV9 and TRBJ2-3, the full variable domain is DSGVTQTPKHLITATGQRVTLRCSPRSGDLSVYWYQQSLDQGLQFLIQYYNGEERAKGNILERFSAQQFPDLHSELNLSSLELGDSALYFCASSVASPAGGWDTQYFGPGTRLTVL.

In this sample, this clone turned up many times. The chain uses TRBV7-2 and TRBJ2-2, with 11 nucleotides matching TRBD1. V shed 5 bases and J 6 bases; nucleotides not matched to a gene: 11. This CDR3 region has 17 residues. From germline, CDR1 is SGHTA and CDR2 FQGNSA. CDR3 protein: CASSKRPGTGGPGELFF. The DNA for the CDR3 is TGTGCCAGCAGCAAAAGACCCGGGACAGGGGGTCCCGGGGAGCTGTTTTTT.

This chain links TRBV18 with TRBJ1-1, with TRBD1 matching over 10 bases. V dropped 5 bases and J dropped 1; count of bases not matched to a gene: 4. The CDR3 is 15 residues long. Germline V gene lookup returns CDR1 KGHSH and CDR2 LQKENI. Here the CDR3 reads CASSFGTGANTEAFF. In DNA form, the CDR3 reads TGTGCCAGCTCATTTGGGACAGGGGCGAACACTGAAGCTTTCTTT. The complete variable domain, with remaining parts taken from reference TRBV18 and TRBJ1-1, reads NAGVMQNPRHLVRRRGQEARLRCSPMKGHSHVYWYRQLPEEGLKFMVYLQKENIIDESGMPKERFSAEFPKEGPSILRIQQVVRGDSAAYFCASSFGTGANTEAFFGQGTRLTVV.

The gene calls are TRBV19 and TRBJ1-5, with D possibly TRBD1 on 6 matching bases. The CDR3 spans 16 residues. The germline V gene encodes CDR1 LNHDA and CDR2 SQIVND (reference sequence). The V gene lost 3 bases and the J gene lost 7 bases, with 19 bases spanning the gap. CDR3 nucleotides: TGTGCCAGTAGTATGGACTTGGGCGGGGGGCGACAGCCCCAGCATTTT. Translating gives CASSMDLGGGRQPQHF.